The 15 T cell receptor beta chains in this list originate from one sample, sequenced in a study of technical replicates of blood from several donors. Repertoires were generated with immunoSEQ multiplex PCR, while TCRdb's copy carries only in-frame clones and drops some. The sample includes 80,000 to 100,000 clones, around 95% of them seen just once. Sequencing used T cells isolated from PBMCs. Receptors originate from a human donor in good health.

Concerning this clone itself: One junction end does not reproduce the germline sequence, and a read error may be involved. This sequence joins TRBV27 and TRBJ2-7, with TRBD2 identical over 9 bases. The CDR3 has 14 amino acids. Germline CDR1 is MNHEY and CDR2 is SMNVEV (reference sequence). The CDR3 is CASSPSGRSYEQCF. In DNA form, the CDR3 reads TGTGCCAGCAGTCCGAGCGGGAGGTCCTACGAGCAGTGCTTC.

The rearrangement joins TRBV10-3 to TRBJ2-7; 13 bases match TRBD2. The CDR3 has 14 amino acids. V lost 6 bases and J lost 3; bases outside the gene matches: 2. CDR1 and CDR2 (germline): ENHRY, SYGVKD. DNA for the CDR3: TGTGCCATCAGCGGGACTAGCGGGAACTACGAGCAGTACTTC. It specifies CAISGTSGNYEQYF.

The chain couples TRBV5-4 to TRBJ2-7; 7 nucleotides line up with TRBD1. The germline CDR1 and CDR2 sequences are SGHNT and YYREEE (reference sequence). V shed 4 bases and J 5 bases; nucleotides not matched to a gene: 9. The CDR3 has 14 amino acids. The CDR3 sequence is CASSPEGQQDEQYF. CDR3 in DNA: TGTGCCAGCAGCCCAGAGGGACAGCAGGACGAGCAGTACTTC.

The CDR3: CASSPGRGQGYEQFF. Here the CDR3 DNA reads TGCGCCAGCAGCCCGGGAAGGGGACAGGGATACGAGCAGTTCTTC. The chain recombines TRBV4-1 with TRBJ2-1, with 9 positions matching TRBD1. Trimming removed 4 bases from V and 10 bases from J; junction bases left unmatched: 11. There are 15 residues in the CDR3. Germline V gives CDR1 MGHRA, CDR2 YSYEKL.

The gene calls are TRBV7-8 and TRBJ2-2, with TRBD2 identical over 7 bases. This CDR3 contains 14 residues. Germline V CDR1 and CDR2: SGHVS, FQNEAQ. J gave up 6 bases and V 0 bases, and 1 base lay outside the gene matches. CDR3 coding DNA: TGTGCCAGCAGCTTAGCGGGAGGGTCCGGGGAGCTGTTTTTT. This gives the protein CASSLAGGSGELFF. Filled out from reference TRBV7-8 and TRBJ2-2, the complete variable domain reads GAGVSQSPRYKVAKRGQDVALRCDPISGHVSLFWYQQALGQGPEFLTYFQNEAQLDKSGLPSDRFFAERPEGSVSTLKIQRTQQEDSAVYLCASSLAGGSGELFFGEGSRLTVL.

V is TRBV6-1 and J is TRBJ2-1, with 9 bases aligning to TRBD1. The germline gives CDR1 MNHNS, CDR2 SASEGT. V was clipped by 4 bases and J by 5 bases; unmatched bases: 12. This CDR3 region has 17 residues. CDR3 in amino acids: CASSAPRQGVLDNEQFF. DNA of the CDR3: TGTGCCAGCAGTGCTCCCAGACAGGGGGTCTTGGACAATGAGCAGTTCTTC.

The V gene is TRBV7-9, the J gene TRBJ2-7; D may be TRBD2 (5 bases). This CDR3 is built from 13 residues. The germline V gene encodes CDR1 SEHNR and CDR2 FQNEAQ (reference sequence). V lost 5 bases and J 4 bases, leaving 12 bases between the germline ends. CDR3 DNA sequence: TGTGCCAGCAGCGCCGGACTGAGTTACGAGCAGTACTTC. Residues: CASSAGLSYEQYF. The whole variable domain, filled in from reference TRBV7-9 and TRBJ2-7, reads DTGVSQNPRHKITKRGQNVTFRCDPISEHNRLYWYRQTLGQGPEFLTYFQNEAQLEKSRLLSDRFSAERPKGSFSTLEIQRTEQGDSAMYLCASSAGLSYEQYFGPGTRLTVT.

The V and J genes are TRBV9 and TRBJ2-7, with 8 bases lining up with TRBD2. V was clipped by 3 bases and J by 1 base; unmatched bases: 6. Germline V gene lookup returns CDR1 SGDLS and CDR2 YYNGEE. This CDR3 is 15 amino acids long. CDR3 in DNA: TGTGCCAGCAGCGAGACGGGGGGGCAGTCCTACGAGCAGTACTTC. It specifies CASSETGGQSYEQYF.

The chain couples TRBV11-2 to TRBJ1-4; TRBD1 agrees at 8 bases. J gave up 5 bases and V 5 bases, and 4 bases lay outside the gene matches. This CDR3 region has 14 residues. Germline CDR1 is SGHAT and CDR2 is FQNNGV. The CDR3 coding sequence is TGTGCCAGCAGCCCGGGGACAGGCAATGAAAAACTGTTTTTT. It is translated as CASSPGTGNEKLFF. The whole variable domain, filled in from reference TRBV11-2 and TRBJ1-4, reads EAGVAQSPRYKIIEKRQSVAFWCNPISGHATLYWYQQILGQGPKLLIQFQNNGVVDDSQLPKDRFSAERLKGVDSTLKIQPAKLEDSAVYLCASSPGTGNEKLFFGSGTQLSVL.

The chain combines TRBV7-6 with TRBJ2-5; no clear D. CDR3 size: 14 residues. V gave up 1 base and J gave up 5 bases, with 11 bases separating them. Germline CDR1 reads SGHVS; CDR2 reads FNYEAQ. CDR3 nucleotides: TGTGCCAGCAGCTTAGAGTCAGGAAGGGAGACCCAGTACTTC. Translated: CASSLESGRETQYF.

This clone was seen a single time. The V gene is TRBV27, the J gene TRBJ1-5; D call uncertain. The CDR3 is made up of 15 amino acids. Germline V gene sequence: CDR1 MNHEY, CDR2 SMNVEV (reference sequence). V was cut by 0 bases and J by 6 bases, with 12 bases left in between. CDR3: CASSLSTALSQPQHF. The CDR3 DNA reads TGTGCCAGCAGTTTATCCACAGCCCTTAGTCAGCCCCAGCATTTT.

The genes are TRBV5-1 and TRBJ2-5; 9 bases map to TRBD2. This CDR3 region has 16 residues. After removal of 2 bases from V and 4 bases from J, the junction contained 9 bases not matched to a gene. The V gene's germline CDR1 is SGHRS and CDR2 YFSETQ. The CDR3 reads CASSLTGTSLPETQYF. For the CDR3, the DNA is TGCGCCAGCAGCTTAACCGGGACTAGCCTTCCAGAGACCCAGTACTTC.

Points on this clone: The sample holds other DNA sequences that translate to the same CDR3. The V and J genes are TRBV7-6 and TRBJ2-7; possibly TRBD1 for D (6 bases). The ends were cut back, 3 bases at V and 2 bases at J, with 8 bases in the middle. Germline loops: CDR1 SGHVS, CDR2 FNYEAQ. This CDR3 contains 13 residues. The CDR3 loop reads CASSLTGAYEQYF. The DNA of the CDR3 is TGTGCCAGCAGCTTGACAGGAGCCTACGAGCAGTACTTC.

Written as DNA, the CDR3 is TGTGCCAGCAGCTCATTGGCAGGGGGAGGCACTGAAGCTTTCTTT. This encodes CASSSLAGGGTEAFF. The chain joins TRBV11-2 to TRBJ1-1; 7 bases are a match to TRBD1. The CDR3 contains 15 residues. Germline CDR1 and CDR2: SGHAT and FQNNGV. Unmatched junction bases numbered 9, after V lost 4 bases and J lost 4 bases.

The chain recombines TRBV7-2 with TRBJ2-1, with D perhaps matching TRBD2 (5 bases). V was pared by 1 base and J by 0 bases, with 13 bases between. Germline V lookup: CDR1 SGHTA, CDR2 FQGNSA. This CDR3 is 17 amino acids long. CDR3 protein: CASSLVGGPSSYNEQFF. In DNA, the CDR3 is TGTGCCAGCAGCTTAGTAGGCGGGCCCAGCTCCTACAATGAGCAGTTCTTC.